This T cell receptor (beta chain) came from a study of blood T cell repertoires in COVID-19. Overall study context: Sources were T cells, B-cell-depleted T cells, or PBMCs; the material itself was cDNA or gDNA.

This clone was recorded a few times. Data came from immunoSEQ multiplex PCR; TCRdb stores just in-frame clones and leaves some out. In the table there are tens of thousands of clones, more than 65% of which are singletons. This CDR3 is built from 15 residues. Losses at the gene ends were 6 bases for V and 8 bases for J; bases not matched to a gene: 12. Germline V CDR1 and CDR2: SGHAT, FQNNGV. The sequencing input was peripheral blood. The clonotype originates from a man between 60 and 75 years old with acute or convalescent COVID-19. This chain links TRBV11-2 with TRBJ2-3, with 9 bases identical to TRBD2. The CDR3 reads CASRPRAGGPPTQYF. CDR3 in DNA: TGTGCCAGCAGGCCTCGCGCGGGGGGGCCGCCTACGCAGTATTTT.